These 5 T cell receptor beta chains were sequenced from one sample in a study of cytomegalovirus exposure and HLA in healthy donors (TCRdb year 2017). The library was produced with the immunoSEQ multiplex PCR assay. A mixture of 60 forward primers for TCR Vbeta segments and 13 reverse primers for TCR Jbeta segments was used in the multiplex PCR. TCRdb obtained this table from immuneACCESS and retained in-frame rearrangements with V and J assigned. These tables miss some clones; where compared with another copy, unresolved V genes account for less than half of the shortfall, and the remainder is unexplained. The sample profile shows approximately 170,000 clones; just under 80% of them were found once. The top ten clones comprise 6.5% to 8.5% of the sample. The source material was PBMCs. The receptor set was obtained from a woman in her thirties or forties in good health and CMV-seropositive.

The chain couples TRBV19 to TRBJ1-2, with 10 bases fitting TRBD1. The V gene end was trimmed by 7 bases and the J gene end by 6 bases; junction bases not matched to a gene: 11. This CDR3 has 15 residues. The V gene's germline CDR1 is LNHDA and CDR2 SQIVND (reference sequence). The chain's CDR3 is CASNSGGQGSNGYTF. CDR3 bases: TGTGCCAGTAACTCCGGGGGACAGGGGTCCAATGGCTACACCTTC.

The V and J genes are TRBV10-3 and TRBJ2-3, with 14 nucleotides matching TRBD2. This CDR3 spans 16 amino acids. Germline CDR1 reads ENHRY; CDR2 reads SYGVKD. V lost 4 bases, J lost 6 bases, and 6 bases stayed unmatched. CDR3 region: CAISGPRLAGGDTQYF. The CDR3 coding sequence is TGTGCCATCAGTGGCCCAAGACTAGCGGGGGGGGATACGCAGTATTTT.

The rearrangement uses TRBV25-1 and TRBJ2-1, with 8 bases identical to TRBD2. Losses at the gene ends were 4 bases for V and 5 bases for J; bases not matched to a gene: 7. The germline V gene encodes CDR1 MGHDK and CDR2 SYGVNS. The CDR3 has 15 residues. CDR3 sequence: CASSALAGGNNEQFF. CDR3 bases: TGTGCCAGCAGTGCACTGGCGGGGGGTAACAATGAGCAGTTCTTC.

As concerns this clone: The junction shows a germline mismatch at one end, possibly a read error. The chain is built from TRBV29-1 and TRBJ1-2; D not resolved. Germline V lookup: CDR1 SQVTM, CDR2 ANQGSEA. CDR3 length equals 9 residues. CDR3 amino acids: CSVDESRNF. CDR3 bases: TGCAGCGTTGACGAGTCACGAAACTTC.

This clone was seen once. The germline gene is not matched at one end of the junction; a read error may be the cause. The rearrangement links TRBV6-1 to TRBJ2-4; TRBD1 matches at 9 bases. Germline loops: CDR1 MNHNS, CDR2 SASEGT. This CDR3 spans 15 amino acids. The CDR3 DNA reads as TGTGCCAGCAGTGAGTGGGACAGGGCCAAAAACAGTCAGTACTTC. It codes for CASSEWDRAKNSQYF.